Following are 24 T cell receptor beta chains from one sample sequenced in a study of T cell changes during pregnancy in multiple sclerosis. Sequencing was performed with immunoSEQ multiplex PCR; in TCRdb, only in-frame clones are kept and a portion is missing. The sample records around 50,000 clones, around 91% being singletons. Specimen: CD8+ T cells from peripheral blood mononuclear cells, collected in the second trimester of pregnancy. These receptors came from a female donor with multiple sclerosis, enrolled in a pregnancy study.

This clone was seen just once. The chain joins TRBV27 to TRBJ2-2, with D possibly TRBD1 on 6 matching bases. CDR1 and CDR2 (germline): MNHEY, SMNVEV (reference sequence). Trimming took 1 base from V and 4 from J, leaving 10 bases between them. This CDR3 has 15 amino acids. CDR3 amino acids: CASSLYVGGTGELFF. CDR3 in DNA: TGTGCCAGCAGTTTATATGTAGGGGGCACCGGGGAGCTGTTTTTT.

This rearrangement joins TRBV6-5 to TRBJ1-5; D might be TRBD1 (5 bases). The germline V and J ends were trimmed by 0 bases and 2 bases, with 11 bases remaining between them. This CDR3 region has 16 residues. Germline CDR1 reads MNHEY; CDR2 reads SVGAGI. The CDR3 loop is CASSYSMGGGNQPQHF. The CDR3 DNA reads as TGTGCCAGCAGTTACTCGATGGGGGGGGGCAATCAGCCCCAGCATTTT.

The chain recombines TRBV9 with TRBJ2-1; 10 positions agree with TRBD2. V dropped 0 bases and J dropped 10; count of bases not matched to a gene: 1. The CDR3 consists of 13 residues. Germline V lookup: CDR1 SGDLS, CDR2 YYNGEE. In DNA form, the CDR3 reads TGTGCCAGCAGCGTAGAGACTAGCGGGGAGCAGTTCTTC. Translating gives CASSVETSGEQFF.

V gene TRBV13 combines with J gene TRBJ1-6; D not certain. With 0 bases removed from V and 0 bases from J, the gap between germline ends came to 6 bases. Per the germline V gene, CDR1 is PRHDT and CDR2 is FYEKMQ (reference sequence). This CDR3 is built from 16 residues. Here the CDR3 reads CASSLGGSSYNSPLHF. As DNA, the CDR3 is TGTGCCAGCAGCTTAGGTGGGAGCTCCTATAATTCACCCCTCCACTTT.

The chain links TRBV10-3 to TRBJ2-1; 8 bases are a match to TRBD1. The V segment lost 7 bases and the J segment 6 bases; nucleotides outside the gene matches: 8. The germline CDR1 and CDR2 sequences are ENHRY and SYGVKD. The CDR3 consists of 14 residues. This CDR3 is CAIMTGEPFNEQFF. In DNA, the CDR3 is TGTGCCATCATGACAGGGGAGCCCTTCAATGAGCAGTTCTTC.

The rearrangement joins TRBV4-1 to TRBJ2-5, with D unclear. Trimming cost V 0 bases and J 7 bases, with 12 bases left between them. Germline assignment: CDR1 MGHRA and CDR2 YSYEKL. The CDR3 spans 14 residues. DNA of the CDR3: TGCGCCAGCAGCCAAGAATCATCCACGGGGACCCAGTACTTC. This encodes CASSQESSTGTQYF.

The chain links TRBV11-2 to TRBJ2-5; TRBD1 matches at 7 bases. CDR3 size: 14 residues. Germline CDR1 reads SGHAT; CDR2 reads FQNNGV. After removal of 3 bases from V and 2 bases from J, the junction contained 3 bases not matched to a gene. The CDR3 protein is CASSLDRSQETQYF. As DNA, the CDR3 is TGTGCCAGCAGCTTGGACAGGTCTCAAGAGACCCAGTACTTC.

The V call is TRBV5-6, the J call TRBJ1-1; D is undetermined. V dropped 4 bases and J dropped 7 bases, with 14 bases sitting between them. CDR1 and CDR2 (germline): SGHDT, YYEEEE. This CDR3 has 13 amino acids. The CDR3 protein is CASSRQAAVEAFF. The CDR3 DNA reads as TGTGCCAGCAGCCGGCAAGCGGCGGTTGAAGCTTTCTTT. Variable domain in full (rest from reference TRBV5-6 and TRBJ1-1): DAGVTQSPTHLIKTRGQQVTLRCSPKSGHDTVSWYQQALGQGPQFIFQYYEEEERQRGNFPDRFSGHQFPNYSSELNVNALLLGDSALYLCASSRQAAVEAFFGQGTRLTVV.

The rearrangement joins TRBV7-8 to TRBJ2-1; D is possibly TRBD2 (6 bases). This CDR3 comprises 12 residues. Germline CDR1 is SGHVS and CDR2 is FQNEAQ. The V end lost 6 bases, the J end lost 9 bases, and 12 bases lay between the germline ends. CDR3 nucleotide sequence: TGTGCCAGCAGACTCGGGACTTCTGAGCAGTTCTTC. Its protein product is CASRLGTSEQFF. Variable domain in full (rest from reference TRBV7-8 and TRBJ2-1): GAGVSQSPRYKVAKRGQDVALRCDPISGHVSLFWYQQALGQGPEFLTYFQNEAQLDKSGLPSDRFFAERPEGSVSTLKIQRTQQEDSAVYLCASRLGTSEQFFGPGTRLTVL.

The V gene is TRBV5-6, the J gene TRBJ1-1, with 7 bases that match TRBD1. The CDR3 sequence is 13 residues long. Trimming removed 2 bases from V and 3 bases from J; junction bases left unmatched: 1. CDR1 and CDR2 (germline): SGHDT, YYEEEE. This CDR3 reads CASSFQGDTEAFF. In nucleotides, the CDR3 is TGTGCCAGCAGCTTCCAGGGGGACACTGAAGCTTTCTTT. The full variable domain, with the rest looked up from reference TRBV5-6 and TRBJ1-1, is DAGVTQSPTHLIKTRGQQVTLRCSPKSGHDTVSWYQQALGQGPQFIFQYYEEEERQRGNFPDRFSGHQFPNYSSELNVNALLLGDSALYLCASSFQGDTEAFFGQGTRLTVV.

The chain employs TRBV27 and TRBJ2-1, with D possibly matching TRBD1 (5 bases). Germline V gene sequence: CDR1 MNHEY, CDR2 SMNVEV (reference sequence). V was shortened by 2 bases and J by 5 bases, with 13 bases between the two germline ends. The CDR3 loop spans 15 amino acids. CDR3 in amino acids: CASSLTAGWNNEQFF. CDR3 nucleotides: TGTGCCAGCAGTTTAACGGCAGGGTGGAACAATGAGCAGTTCTTC.

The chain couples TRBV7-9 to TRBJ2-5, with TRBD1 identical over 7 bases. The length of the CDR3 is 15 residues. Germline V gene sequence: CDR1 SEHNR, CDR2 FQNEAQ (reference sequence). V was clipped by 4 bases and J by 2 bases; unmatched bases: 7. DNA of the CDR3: TGTGCCAGCAGCTCCCGGGACAGTCGTCAAGAGACCCAGTACTTC. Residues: CASSSRDSRQETQYF.

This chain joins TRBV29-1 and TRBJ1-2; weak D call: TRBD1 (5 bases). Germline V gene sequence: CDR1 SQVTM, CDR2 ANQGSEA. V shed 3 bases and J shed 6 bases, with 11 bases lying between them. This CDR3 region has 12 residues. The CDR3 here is CSVEEGADGYTF. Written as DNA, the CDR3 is TGCAGCGTTGAGGAAGGGGCCGATGGCTACACCTTC.

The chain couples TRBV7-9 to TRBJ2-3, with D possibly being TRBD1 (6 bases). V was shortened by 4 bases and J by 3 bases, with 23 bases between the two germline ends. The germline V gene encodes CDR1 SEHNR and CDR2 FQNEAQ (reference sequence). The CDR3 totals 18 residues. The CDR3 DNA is TGTGCCAGCAGCTCTCCCCTCCCGGACTTAACAGGGACAGATACGCAGTATTTT. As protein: CASSSPLPDLTGTDTQYF. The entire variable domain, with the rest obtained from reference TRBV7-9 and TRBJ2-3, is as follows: DTGVSQNPRHKITKRGQNVTFRCDPISEHNRLYWYRQTLGQGPEFLTYFQNEAQLEKSRLLSDRFSAERPKGSFSTLEIQRTEQGDSAMYLCASSSPLPDLTGTDTQYFGPGTRLTVL.

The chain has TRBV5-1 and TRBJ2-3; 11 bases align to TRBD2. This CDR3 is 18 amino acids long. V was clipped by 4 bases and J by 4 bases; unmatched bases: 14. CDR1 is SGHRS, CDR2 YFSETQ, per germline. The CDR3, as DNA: TGCGCCAGCAGCCCGGGTCCACCTAGCGGGGGGAATGCAGATACGCAGTATTTT. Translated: CASSPGPPSGGNADTQYF.

This chain's CDR3 is CASSWTGGTGELFF. The CDR3 coding sequence is TGTGCCAGCAGCTGGACAGGGGGCACCGGGGAGCTGTTTTTT. The V call is TRBV9, the J call TRBJ2-2, with 10 positions matching TRBD1. The CDR3 extends over 14 amino acids. The V gene's germline CDR1 is SGDLS and CDR2 YYNGEE. The V segment lost 4 bases and the J segment 4 bases; nucleotides outside the gene matches: 1.

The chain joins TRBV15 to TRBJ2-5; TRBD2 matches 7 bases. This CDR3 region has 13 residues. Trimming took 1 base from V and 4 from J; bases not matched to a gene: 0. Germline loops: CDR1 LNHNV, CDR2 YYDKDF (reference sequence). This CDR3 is CATSRAGGETQYF. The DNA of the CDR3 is TGTGCCACCAGCAGAGCGGGGGGAGAGACCCAGTACTTC.

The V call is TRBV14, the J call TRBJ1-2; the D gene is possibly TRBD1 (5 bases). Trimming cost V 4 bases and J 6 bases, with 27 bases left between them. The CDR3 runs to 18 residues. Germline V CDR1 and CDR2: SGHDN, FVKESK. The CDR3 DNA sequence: TGTGCCAGCAGCCCCCTCTCCGGGACCCCGGGAGACGAAAATGGCTACACCTTC. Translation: CASSPLSGTPGDENGYTF.

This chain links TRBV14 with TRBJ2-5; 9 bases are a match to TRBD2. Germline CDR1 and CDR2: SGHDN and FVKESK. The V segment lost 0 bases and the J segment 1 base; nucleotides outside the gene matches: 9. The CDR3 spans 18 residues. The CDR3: CASSQDLLGLASQETQYF. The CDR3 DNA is TGTGCCAGCAGCCAAGATCTATTGGGACTAGCTAGCCAAGAGACCCAGTACTTC. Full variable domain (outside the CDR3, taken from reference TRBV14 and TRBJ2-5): EAGVTQFPSHSVIEKGQTVTLRCDPISGHDNLYWYRRVMGKEIKFLLHFVKESKQDESGMPNNRFLAERTGGTYSTLKVQPAELEDSGVYFCASSQDLLGLASQETQYFGPGTRLLVL.

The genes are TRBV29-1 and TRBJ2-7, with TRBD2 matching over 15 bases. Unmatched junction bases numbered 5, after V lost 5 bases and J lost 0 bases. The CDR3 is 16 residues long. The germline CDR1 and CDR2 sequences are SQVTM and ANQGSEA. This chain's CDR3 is CSVRTSGRASSYEQYF. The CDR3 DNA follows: TGCAGCGTTCGGACTAGCGGGAGGGCGAGCTCCTACGAGCAGTACTTC.

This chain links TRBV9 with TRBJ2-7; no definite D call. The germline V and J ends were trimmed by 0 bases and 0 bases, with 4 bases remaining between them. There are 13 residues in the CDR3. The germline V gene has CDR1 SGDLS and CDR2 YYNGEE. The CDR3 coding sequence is TGTGCCAGCAGCGTAGAGAGCTCCTACGAGCAGTACTTC. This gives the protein CASSVESSYEQYF.

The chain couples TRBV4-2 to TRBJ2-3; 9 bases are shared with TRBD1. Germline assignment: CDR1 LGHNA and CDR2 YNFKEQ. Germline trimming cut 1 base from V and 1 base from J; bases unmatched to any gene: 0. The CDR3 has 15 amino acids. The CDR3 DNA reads TGTGCCAGCAGCCAAGGGACAGGGGGCACAGATACGCAGTATTTT. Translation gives CASSQGTGGTDTQYF.

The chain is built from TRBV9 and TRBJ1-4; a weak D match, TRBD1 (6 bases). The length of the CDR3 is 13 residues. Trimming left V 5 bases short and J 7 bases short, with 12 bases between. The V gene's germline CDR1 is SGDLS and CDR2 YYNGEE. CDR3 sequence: CASSRDNLEKLFF. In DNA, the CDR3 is TGTGCCAGCAGTAGGGACAACCTTGAAAAACTGTTTTTT.

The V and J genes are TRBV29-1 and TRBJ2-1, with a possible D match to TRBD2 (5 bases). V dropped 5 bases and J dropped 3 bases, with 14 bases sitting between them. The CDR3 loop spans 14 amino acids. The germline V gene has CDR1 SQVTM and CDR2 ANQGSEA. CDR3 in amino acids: CSVTLVANYNEQFF. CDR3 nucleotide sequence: TGCAGCGTTACACTAGTAGCGAACTACAATGAGCAGTTCTTC.